One T cell receptor (beta chain) is described in this entry. Sequenced by immunoSEQ multiplex PCR; TCRdb stores in-frame clones only, minus some. The table lists around 94,000 clones, less than 95% of them singletons, with around 3.5% in the top ten. The CDR3 is 14 residues long. The germline V and J ends were trimmed by 5 bases and 4 bases, with 14 bases remaining between them. The V gene's germline CDR1 is MNHEY and CDR2 SVGAGI. This record belongs to a study of control samples from healthy donors and cancer patients. The specimen was blood. The chain combines TRBV6-5 with TRBJ1-1; D is unclear. This sequence originates from a woman aged 18 to 35 in good health. The CDR3 region is CASSPWRVSTEAFF. The CDR3 nucleotides are TGTGCCAGCAGTCCCTGGAGGGTAAGCACTGAAGCTTTCTTT.